The rows below give T cell receptor beta chains drawn from one sample of a study of blood T cell repertoires in COVID-19. Generated by immunoSEQ multiplex PCR, the TCRdb table keeps only in-frame clones and is missing some. The sample yields about 400,000 clones, around 90% seen once. Specimen: peripheral blood. These receptors all come from a man between 35 and 55 years old with acute or convalescent COVID-19. The CDR3 runs from the conserved cysteine through the conserved F or W.

v_gene: TRBV4-1; j_gene: TRBJ2-1; CDR3aa: CASSQVLAGPYNEQFF
v_gene: TRBV30; j_gene: TRBJ1-5; CDR3aa: CAWSPPSYSLQPQHF
v_gene: TRBV3-1/TRBV3-2; j_gene: TRBJ1-1; CDR3aa: CASSLRTGEAFF
v_gene: TRBV7-9; j_gene: TRBJ1-1; CDR3aa: CASSPNVGSTEAFF
v_gene: TRBV9; j_gene: TRBJ1-5; CDR3aa: CASSAGTGFQPQHF
v_gene: TRBV19; j_gene: TRBJ2-5; CDR3aa: CASSPSRQGSETQYF
v_gene: TRBV7-9; j_gene: TRBJ2-1; CDR3aa: CASSPPSGRAQFF
v_gene: TRBV7-2; j_gene: TRBJ1-5; CDR3aa: CASSFSTENQPQHF
v_gene: TRBV28; j_gene: TRBJ2-7; CDR3aa: CASSLSPGTGSSYEQYF
v_gene: TRBV11-2; j_gene: TRBJ2-1; CDR3aa: CASSFPLAGGPGNEQFF
v_gene: TRBV7-9; j_gene: TRBJ2-7; CDR3aa: CASSYLYGTKTYEQYF
v_gene: TRBV7-9; j_gene: TRBJ2-3; CDR3aa: CASSEESVLENTQYF
v_gene: TRBV4-3; j_gene: TRBJ2-1; CDR3aa: CASSQPGSGVDNEQFF